The 8 T cell receptor beta chains given below trace back to one sample, sequenced in a study of siplizumab effects on memory and regulatory T cells. Using immunoSEQ multiplex PCR, the repertoire was profiled, and TCRdb retains in-frame clones only, with some absent. The data contain 85,000 to 130,000 clones, around 92% of them singletons. Material: CD4+ T cells sorted from blood. These receptors originate from a human donor in good health. Some clones in this sample may be carry-over from other donors' samples.

The CDR3 loop reads CASSWGQGNYEQYF. In nucleotides, the CDR3 is TGCGCCAGCAGCTGGGGACAGGGGAACTACGAGCAGTACTTC. The chain joins TRBV5-1 to TRBJ2-5; 10 positions match TRBD1. The end of the DNA is better explained by TRBJ2-7, so the J call may be wrong. The CDR3 is 14 amino acids. Per germline, CDR1 SGHRS and CDR2 YFSETQ.

V gene TRBV2 combines with J gene TRBJ2-7; 10 bases agree with TRBD2. This CDR3 has 14 amino acids. Germline V CDR1 and CDR2: SNHLY, FYNNEI. V shed 6 bases, J shed 11 bases, and the junction held 13 bases outside the gene matches. CDR3 DNA: TGTGCCAGCAGGAAGCGGGAGGGCCCGAGGGTGAAGTACTTC. Encoded protein: CASRKREGPRVKYF.

The chain is built from TRBV19 and TRBJ2-7; perhaps D is TRBD1 or TRBD2 (5 bases each). The CDR3 consists of 15 residues. CDR1 is LNHDA, CDR2 SQIVND, per germline (reference sequence). With 4 bases removed from V and 1 base from J, the gap between germline ends came to 14 bases. CDR3 coding DNA: TGTGCCAGTAGTAGAACCAGAGGGGAGTCCTACGAGCAGTACTTC. Translation: CASSRTRGESYEQYF.

CDR3 sequence: CAWRGGTGTSGKVREQYF. The CDR3, as DNA: TGTGCCTGGAGGGGGGGCACCGGGACTAGCGGGAAGGTACGGGAGCAGTACTTC. This chain links TRBV30 with TRBJ2-7; the match to TRBD2 covers 13 bases. The CDR3 length is 18 residues. The J segment lost 7 bases and the V segment lost 3 bases, leaving 18 bases of the junction unmatched. Germline V gene data show CDR1 as GTSNPN and CDR2 as SVGIG (reference sequence).

The chain is built from TRBV12-5 and TRBJ2-1; the match to TRBD1 covers 9 bases. J was trimmed by 4 bases and V by 6 bases; bases with no gene match: 10. CDR1 LGHNT and CDR2 FRNRAP come from the germline V gene. The CDR3 sequence is 16 residues long. CDR3 loop: CASGRSGTGRYNEQFF. In DNA form, the CDR3 reads TGTGCTAGTGGCCGGTCCGGGACAGGGAGGTACAATGAGCAGTTCTTC.

The chain has TRBV18 and TRBJ2-5; D gene uncertain. Deletions cut 3 bases from V and 0 bases from J, with 11 bases between. The CDR3 has 15 residues. The germline CDR1 and CDR2 sequences are KGHSH and LQKENI. The CDR3 reads CASSPLQSNQETQYF. The CDR3 DNA reads TGTGCCAGCTCACCTTTACAGTCGAACCAAGAGACCCAGTACTTC.

The chain links TRBV14 to TRBJ2-3; 8 bases map to TRBD2. The CDR3 runs to 16 residues. The V segment lost 1 base and the J segment 0 bases; nucleotides outside the gene matches: 3. CDR1 and CDR2 from the germline V gene are SGHDN and FVKESK. CDR3 loop: CASSQGLAGSTDTQYF. As DNA, the CDR3 is TGTGCCAGCAGCCAAGGTTTAGCGGGAAGCACAGATACGCAGTATTTT.

This rearrangement joins TRBV2 to TRBJ2-1; TRBD2 agrees at 10 bases. This CDR3 contains 14 residues. The germline V gene encodes CDR1 SNHLY and CDR2 FYNNEI. Trimming at V came to 7 bases and at J to 9 bases, leaving 9 bases not matched to a gene. CDR3 nucleotides: TGTGCCAGCAATGGAGCGGGAGGGGTTGGTGAGCAGTTCTTC. It codes for CASNGAGGVGEQFF.